One sample yielded the 17 T cell receptor beta chains listed below, sequenced in a study of T-cell reconstitution after alpha-beta-depleted transplantation in children. The authors prepared the TCRbeta library with unique molecular identifiers. TCRdb itself ran the PCR reads through MiXCR, one entry per CDR3 protein. The sample shows nearly 20,000 distinct CDR3 sequences, roughly 13% of them seen only once. Sample: PBMCs, mostly from graft donor cells, taken 60 days after TCRalphabeta/CD19-depleted stem cell transplant. The receptors derive from a female patient between 2 and 15 years old who had a stem cell transplant for congenital amegakaryocytic thrombocytopenia, so the T cells may come from the graft donor.

In its sample, this clonotype was seen many times. The chain employs TRBV28 and TRBJ2-5; 8 bases align to TRBD1. V gave up 3 bases and J gave up 2 bases; unmatched junction bases: 11. Germline lookup yields CDR1 MDHEN and CDR2 SYDVKM. The length of the CDR3 is 17 residues. The CDR3 DNA follows: TGTGCCAGCAGTTTTCTACCGGGACAGGCGAAACAAGAGACCCAGTACTTC. Its protein product is CASSFLPGQAKQETQYF. The entire variable domain, with the rest obtained from reference TRBV28 and TRBJ2-5, is as follows: DVKVTQSSRYLVKRTGEKVFLECVQDMDHENMFWYRQDPGLGLRLIYFSYDVKMKEKGDIPEGYSVSREKKERFSLILESASTNQTSMYLCASSFLPGQAKQETQYFGPGTRLLVL.

This clonotype was picked up many times. The V gene is TRBV20-1, the J gene TRBJ1-5; no clear D. Between the trimmed V and J ends, which lost 6 bases and 6 bases, there was a span of 12 bases. Germline CDR1 and CDR2: DFQATT and SNEGSKA (reference sequence). The CDR3 length is 12 residues. Here the CDR3 DNA reads TGCAGTGCAGGCACCTTTAGTCAGCCCCAGCATTTT. Its protein is CSAGTFSQPQHF.

There are many counts of this clonotype. The chain employs TRBV7-2 and TRBJ2-1; 7 nucleotides align to TRBD2. CDR3 length: 18 residues. Germline V gives CDR1 SGHTA, CDR2 FQGNSA. With V trimmed by 5 bases and J by 0 bases, 13 bases remained unmatched. This chain's CDR3 is CASSQKEGLAVSYNEQFF. The CDR3 DNA reads as TGTGCCAGCAGCCAAAAGGAGGGGCTAGCGGTCTCCTACAATGAGCAGTTCTTC.

Many counts were recorded for this clonotype. This rearrangement joins TRBV28 to TRBJ1-6; D uncertain. The CDR3 is 15 residues long. The germline gives CDR1 MDHEN, CDR2 SYDVKM. Trimming shortened V by 3 bases and J by 2 bases, and 8 bases separated the two germline ends. The CDR3 coding sequence is TGTGCCAGCAGTTTGCCGTACACCTATAATTCACCCCTCCACTTT. This encodes CASSLPYTYNSPLHF.

This clonotype turned up a few times. The rearrangement joins TRBV20-1 to TRBJ2-7, with no clear D. CDR1 and CDR2 (germline): DFQATT, SNEGSKA (reference sequence). Trimming removed 0 bases from V and 5 bases from J, with 14 bases in between. There are 14 residues in the CDR3. The chain's CDR3 is CSARDRGSGNEQYF. The CDR3 DNA reads TGCAGTGCTAGAGATCGTGGAAGTGGGAACGAGCAGTACTTC.

This clonotype was counted ten times or more. The chain uses TRBV11-3 and TRBJ2-3; possible D gene TRBD2, 6 bases. The V gene lost 1 base and the J gene lost 5 bases, with 16 bases spanning the gap. CDR1 and CDR2 from the germline V gene are SGHNT and YENEEA. CDR3 length equals 16 residues. The CDR3 sequence: CASSLGFREKIDTQYF. The CDR3 DNA reads as TGTGCCAGCAGCTTAGGATTCCGGGAGAAAATAGATACGCAGTATTTT.

This clonotype was recorded many times. The chain recombines TRBV5-1 with TRBJ2-2, with a tentative D call TRBD2 (6 bases). The CDR3 loop spans 17 amino acids. Looked up from germline, CDR1 is SGHRS and CDR2 is YFSETQ. V dropped 3 bases and J dropped 0 bases, with 15 bases sitting between them. As DNA, the CDR3 is TGCGCCAGCAGCTCAAAAGGCGGGACGTCGAACACCGGGGAGCTGTTTTTT. Amino acids: CASSSKGGTSNTGELFF.

This clonotype was picked up many times. The chain employs TRBV20-1 and TRBJ2-1; D perhaps matches TRBD2 (6 bases). The CDR3 is 15 residues long. Trimming stripped 3 bases from V and 0 bases from J, with 12 bases between. The germline V gene encodes CDR1 DFQATT and CDR2 SNEGSKA (reference sequence). CDR3 amino acids: CSASKRASSYNEQFF. The CDR3, as DNA: TGCAGTGCTAGTAAGCGGGCGAGCTCCTACAATGAGCAGTTCTTC.

This clonotype was detected ten times or more. The genes are TRBV12-3 or TRBV12-4 and TRBJ1-2; D gene uncertain. V was clipped by 3 bases and J by 4 bases, with 12 bases between them. CDR3 length equals 14 residues. The CDR3, as DNA: TGTGCCAGCAGTTTGCGACGGACCCCCTATGGCTACACCTTC. Translating it yields CASSLRRTPYGYTF.

By proportion, this clonotype is medium-sized. The rearrangement links TRBV20-1 to TRBJ1-6, with a possible D match to TRBD1 (6 bases). CDR3 length: 12 amino acids. V was clipped by 4 bases and J by 10 bases, with 11 bases between them. Germline V lookup: CDR1 DFQATT, CDR2 SNEGSKA (reference sequence). The CDR3 bases are TGCAGTGCTACAGGGGCGGGATCACCCCTCCACTTT. It yields the protein CSATGAGSPLHF.

The table lists this clonotype with many counts. V gene TRBV25-1 combines with J gene TRBJ1-4; D is perhaps TRBD1 (5 bases). Looked up from germline, CDR1 is MGHDK and CDR2 is SYGVNS. Deletions cut 7 bases from V and 2 bases from J, with 8 bases between. The CDR3 loop spans 13 amino acids. The CDR3 nucleotides are TGTGCCAGCAAAGGGGCGACTAATGAAAAACTGTTTTTT. The encoded protein is CASKGATNEKLFF.

V is TRBV5-1 and J is TRBJ2-1; D possibly corresponds to TRBD1 (6 bases). CDR3 length: 16 residues. With 2 bases removed from V and 7 bases from J, the gap between germline ends came to 19 bases. Per the germline V gene, CDR1 is SGHRS and CDR2 is YFSETQ. The CDR3 reads CASSLRYRVSANEQFF. The DNA for the CDR3 is TGCGCCAGCAGCTTACGATACAGGGTGTCTGCGAATGAGCAGTTCTTC.

This clonotype was found many times. The chain employs TRBV10-3 and TRBJ2-6; D is uncertain. Germline loops: CDR1 ENHRY, CDR2 SYGVKD. The CDR3 is 13 amino acids. V lost 6 bases, J lost 5 bases, and 8 bases lay in between. CDR3: CAISQDRANVLTF. The CDR3 bases are TGTGCCATCAGCCAAGATAGGGCCAACGTCCTGACTTTC.

The chain couples TRBV7-9 to TRBJ2-5; D remains ambiguous. The CDR3 is 15 amino acids. The germline CDR1 and CDR2 sequences are SEHNR and FQNEAQ (reference sequence). Trimming stripped 0 bases from V and 1 base from J, with 9 bases between. The CDR3 reads CASSLALGPQETQYF. DNA of the CDR3: TGTGCCAGCAGCTTAGCTTTAGGGCCCCAAGAGACCCAGTACTTC.

Of note for this clonotype: The junction and the germline gene differ at one end; a read error may be behind it. The rearrangement uses TRBV2 and TRBJ1-1; D uncertain. CDR3 length: 19 residues. Germline CDR1 SNHLY, CDR2 FYNNEI. CDR3 sequence: CACSRQTPRSGPPNTEAFF. CDR3 nucleotide sequence: TGTGCCTGCAGCCGCCAAACGCCTCGGTCAGGTCCACCGAACACTGAAGCTTTCTTT. Full variable domain (rest looked up from reference TRBV2 and TRBJ1-1): EPEVTQTPSHQVTQMGQEVILRCVPISNHLYFYWYRQILGQKVEFLVSFYNNEISEKSEIFDDQFSVERPDGSNFTLKIRSTKLEDSAMYFCACSRQTPRSGPPNTEAFFGQGTRLTVV.

This clonotype occurred many times. The V gene is TRBV10-1, the J gene TRBJ2-3; D gene uncertain. Germline V gives CDR1 WNHNN, CDR2 SYGVQD (reference sequence). V was clipped by 6 bases and J by 0 bases, with 7 bases between them. The CDR3 covers 13 residues. The CDR3 DNA follows: TGCGCCAGCAGCGCCGGGAGCACAGATACGCAGTATTTT. It translates to CASSAGSTDTQYF.

This clonotype showed up many times. The J gene is TRBJ2-2, the V gene TRBV18, with TRBD1 matching over 12 bases. With V trimmed by 5 bases and J by 7 bases, 8 bases remained unmatched. Germline V lookup: CDR1 KGHSH, CDR2 LQKENI. The CDR3 runs to 16 residues. In nucleotides, the CDR3 is TGTGCCAGCTCAACCGGGACAGGGGGCCGGCACGGGGAGCTGTTTTTT. Its protein is CASSTGTGGRHGELFF.